This T cell receptor beta chain was sequenced for a study of T-cell memory formation after mild COVID-19. This CDR3 spans 16 amino acids. The V end was cut by 1 base, the J end by 2 bases, with 13 bases between. In germline, CDR1 is SGHTA, CDR2 FQGTGA. Points on this clonotype: Its target is unknown.

General observations from the study: What remained unconfirmed was the SARS-CoV-2 specificity of second-wave clones peaking on day 37. Contracting CD4+ clones lay largely in CM and EM, with CD8+ ones residing in EMRA. Pre-infection memory already had some responding clones, implying cross-reactive memory joined.

Constant-segment primers and 5'RACE yielded cDNA libraries for TCR alpha and TCR beta, each carrying sample barcodes and UMIs. Using its own MiXCR run on the 5' RACE reads, TCRdb lists one record per CDR3 protein. In the table there are roughly 240,000 distinct CDR3 sequences, roughly 17% of which are singletons. The sample taken for sequencing was PBMCs or a T cell subset sorted from them (not recorded which). The chain employs TRBV7-3 and TRBJ2-3; D remains ambiguous. The sequence was obtained from a young man who had mild COVID-19 (a few samples of this study predate the infection). Cell type and time point are not known. CDR3 bases: TGTGCCAGCAGCTTAAACGGGCTAGGTCACACAGATACGCAGTATTTT. It specifies CASSLNGLGHTDTQYF. Full variable domain (remainder filled in from reference TRBV7-3 and TRBJ2-3): GAGVSQTPSNKVTEKGKYVELRCDPISGHTALYWYRQSLGQGPEFLIYFQGTGAADDSGLPNDRFFAVRPEGSVSTLKIQRTERGDSAVYLCASSLNGLGHTDTQYFGPGTRLTVL.